These 32 T cell receptor beta chains were all obtained from the same sample, sequenced in a study of blood T cell repertoires in COVID-19. Sequenced by immunoSEQ multiplex PCR; TCRdb stores in-frame clones only, minus some. The top ten hold 5.5% to 7% of the sample, which has over 150,000 clones, about 86% seen once. Sample: peripheral blood. The receptors were gathered from a man aged 50-59 years with active or convalescent COVID-19.

V and J are TRBV5-1 and TRBJ2-1; possibly TRBD1 for D (6 bases). Looked up from germline, CDR1 is SGHRS and CDR2 is YFSETQ. V gave up 5 bases and J gave up 1 base, with 13 bases separating them. The CDR3 runs to 15 residues. CDR3 amino acids: CASSYRAGSYNEQFF. The CDR3 nucleotides read TGCGCCAGCAGTTACAGGGCCGGGTCCTACAATGAGCAGTTCTTC.

The chain employs TRBV28 and TRBJ1-4; 8 bases match TRBD1. After removal of 4 bases from V and 5 bases from J, the junction contained 6 bases not matched to a gene. Germline V gene lookup returns CDR1 MDHEN and CDR2 SYDVKM. This CDR3 is built from 15 residues. The DNA of the CDR3 is TGTGCCAGCAGTTCCCCGGCAGGGGGCAATGAAAAACTGTTTTTT. Translated: CASSSPAGGNEKLFF.

The V gene is TRBV19, the J gene TRBJ2-7, with D possibly matching TRBD1 (6 bases). This CDR3 comprises 15 residues. Between the trimmed V and J ends, which lost 3 bases and 1 base, there was a span of 13 bases. CDR1 and CDR2 (germline): LNHDA, SQIVND (reference sequence). CDR3 nucleotide sequence: TGTGCCAGTAGTATGGGGACACCTCAATCCTACGAGCAGTACTTC. Amino acids: CASSMGTPQSYEQYF.

This clone has only one observation. The chain has TRBV11-2 and TRBJ2-7; D possibly corresponds to TRBD1 (6 bases). The V end lost 3 bases, the J end lost 3 bases, and 18 bases lay between the germline ends. CDR1 and CDR2 from the germline V gene are SGHAT and FQNNGV. The length of the CDR3 is 16 residues. CDR3: CASSFLPGQPHYEQYF. The DNA for the CDR3 is TGTGCCAGCAGCTTCTTGCCGGGACAACCCCACTACGAGCAGTACTTC.

The chain combines TRBV2 with TRBJ2-3; 9 bases are shared with TRBD2. Looked up from germline, CDR1 is SNHLY and CDR2 is FYNNEI. CDR3 length equals 16 residues. Trimming cost V 3 bases and J 6 bases; bases outside gene matches: 10. This CDR3 is CASSEGAAGGLDTQYF. The DNA of the CDR3 is TGTGCCAGCAGTGAGGGCGCAGCGGGAGGATTGGATACGCAGTATTTT.

The count of this clone is one. This chain connects TRBV27 to TRBJ2-7; possible D gene TRBD2, 5 bases. V was pared by 3 bases and J by 3 bases, with 12 bases between. Germline-derived CDR1 and CDR2 are MNHEY and SMNVEV (reference sequence). CDR3 size: 14 residues. The CDR3 loop is CASSFAGMIYEQYF. Written as DNA, the CDR3 is TGTGCCAGCAGTTTTGCGGGTATGATCTACGAGCAGTACTTC.

The rearrangement uses TRBV5-4 and TRBJ2-5; D remains ambiguous. CDR3 length: 12 residues. The V gene lost 4 bases and the J gene lost 1 base, with 5 bases spanning the gap. Germline V gene lookup returns CDR1 SGHNT and CDR2 YYREEE (reference sequence). DNA for the CDR3: TGTGCCAGCAGCCAAATCCAAGAGACCCAGTACTTC. This gives the protein CASSQIQETQYF.

This rearrangement joins TRBV7-2 to TRBJ1-2; D is perhaps TRBD1 (5 bases). Germline CDR1 SGHTA, CDR2 FQGNSA. CDR3 length equals 15 residues. The V end lost 2 bases, the J end lost 2 bases, and 12 bases lay between the germline ends. The CDR3 region has the DNA TGTGCCAGCAGCTTAATCGGGTGGGGCAACTATGGCTACACCTTC. The encoded protein is CASSLIGWGNYGYTF.

The V gene is TRBV11-2, the J gene TRBJ1-4, with D hard to call. The germline V and J ends were trimmed by 8 bases and 4 bases, with 11 bases remaining between them. Germline V lookup: CDR1 SGHAT, CDR2 FQNNGV. There are 13 residues in the CDR3. The CDR3 loop reads CASVGVNNEKLFF. In nucleotides, the CDR3 is TGTGCCAGCGTCGGGGTGAATAATGAAAAACTGTTTTTT. Based on the CDR3 plus reference TRBV11-2 and TRBJ1-4, the full variable domain is EAGVAQSPRYKIIEKRQSVAFWCNPISGHATLYWYQQILGQGPKLLIQFQNNGVVDDSQLPKDRFSAERLKGVDSTLKIQPAKLEDSAVYLCASVGVNNEKLFFGSGTQLSVL.

DNA of the CDR3: TGTGCCAGCAGCCCTGAGGGCCGGGGGGGAAGGGAGACCCAGTACTTC. Encoded protein: CASSPEGRGGRETQYF. The chain links TRBV28 to TRBJ2-5; 8 bases are a match to TRBD2. Germline CDR1 reads MDHEN; CDR2 reads SYDVKM. The CDR3 length is 16 residues. V was clipped by 6 bases and J by 5 bases; unmatched bases: 14.

Only one count was recorded for this clone. This chain links TRBV5-1 with TRBJ2-1, with 7 bases identical to TRBD2. The CDR3 extends over 15 amino acids. The germline CDR1 and CDR2 sequences are SGHRS and YFSETQ. J gave up 3 bases and V 2 bases, and 5 bases lay outside the gene matches. CDR3 in DNA: TGCGCCAGCAGCTTCACGGGCGGGGGCTACAATGAGCAGTTCTTC. Residues: CASSFTGGGYNEQFF.

The gene calls are TRBV29-1 and TRBJ1-3; D possibly corresponds to TRBD1 (5 bases). Germline CDR1 reads SQVTM; CDR2 reads ANQGSEA. V gave up 5 bases and J gave up 0 bases, with 14 bases separating them. This CDR3 has 15 residues. The CDR3 sequence: CSVQGPLSSGNTIYF. CDR3 DNA: TGCAGCGTTCAGGGCCCTCTAAGCTCTGGAAACACCATATATTTT.

The V and J genes are TRBV19 and TRBJ2-2; no definite D call. Germline CDR1 is LNHDA and CDR2 is SQIVND (reference sequence). The length of the CDR3 is 15 residues. V was pared by 4 bases and J by 0 bases, with 9 bases between. CDR3 sequence: CASSRQTSNTGELFF. The CDR3 coding sequence is TGTGCCAGTAGTAGACAAACATCGAACACCGGGGAGCTGTTTTTT.

This chain links TRBV9 with TRBJ2-3, with a weak D call TRBD2 (6 bases). The germline CDR1 and CDR2 sequences are SGDLS and YYNGEE. The ends were cut back, 2 bases at V and 3 bases at J, with 13 bases in the middle. The length of the CDR3 is 15 residues. The CDR3 loop reads CASSVTGSLTDTQYF. The CDR3 nucleotides are TGTGCCAGCAGCGTCACCGGGAGTCTAACAGATACGCAGTATTTT.

V usage is TRBV27 and J usage is TRBJ1-2, with TRBD1 matching 7 bases. The CDR3 has 14 amino acids. Germline V gene lookup returns CDR1 MNHEY and CDR2 SMNVEV (reference sequence). V shed 0 bases and J 3 bases; nucleotides not matched to a gene: 1. DNA of the CDR3: TGTGCCAGCAGTTTATCCGGGACAGACTATGGCTACACCTTC. It encodes CASSLSGTDYGYTF.

CDR3 DNA sequence: TGTGCCAGTATGGGGAGTGGGCGACCTAACTATGGCTACACCTTC. It translates to CASMGSGRPNYGYTF. The genes are TRBV19 and TRBJ1-2; D gene unclear. Trimming took 7 bases from V and 0 from J, leaving 15 bases between them. Germline assignment: CDR1 LNHDA and CDR2 SQIVND (reference sequence). The CDR3 runs to 15 residues.

V is TRBV27 and J is TRBJ2-7, with 10 bases identical to TRBD2. J lost 5 bases, V lost 8 bases, and 18 bases had no gene match. The germline V gene has CDR1 MNHEY and CDR2 SMNVEV (reference sequence). The CDR3 runs 17 residues. CDR3 bases: TGTGCCAGCCCCTGCCTTGGGAGAGCGGGAGGGCCCAACGAGCAGTACTTC. Its translation is CASPCLGRAGGPNEQYF.

This rearrangement joins TRBV25-1 to TRBJ1-3; D gene uncertain. The CDR3 sequence is 13 residues long. Germline V lookup: CDR1 MGHDK, CDR2 SYGVNS. Trimming pared 2 bases from V and 8 bases from J, leaving 10 bases between. The CDR3 coding sequence is TGTGCCAGCAGTGAACCAAGTGGCCACACCATATATTTT. It yields the protein CASSEPSGHTIYF.

The J gene is TRBJ2-2, the V gene TRBV28; the D gene is possibly TRBD2 (6 bases). Trimming left V 6 bases short and J 4 bases short, with 18 bases between. CDR1 and CDR2 from the germline V gene are MDHEN and SYDVKM. The CDR3 contains 16 residues. The CDR3 spells CASRFLAEVGTGELFF. CDR3 DNA: TGTGCCAGCAGATTCTTAGCGGAGGTGGGCACCGGGGAGCTGTTTTTT. The complete variable domain, with remaining parts taken from reference TRBV28 and TRBJ2-2, reads DVKVTQSSRYLVKRTGEKVFLECVQDMDHENMFWYRQDPGLGLRLIYFSYDVKMKEKGDIPEGYSVSREKKERFSLILESASTNQTSMYLCASRFLAEVGTGELFFGEGSRLTVL.

This chain joins TRBV24-1 and TRBJ1-2, with TRBD1 matching 8 bases. The CDR3 is 12 amino acids. The germline gives CDR1 KGHDR, CDR2 SFDVKD. The V segment lost 9 bases and the J segment 8 bases; nucleotides outside the gene matches: 7. CDR3 nucleotides: TGTGCCACCGGACAGGGAATCGGAGGCTACACCTTC. Translated: CATGQGIGGYTF.

V is TRBV6-6 and J is TRBJ1-2, with a weak D call TRBD1 (5 bases). The germline V gene has CDR1 MNHNY and CDR2 SVGAGI (reference sequence). The CDR3 runs 13 residues. The V end lost 6 bases, the J end lost 1 base, and 9 bases lay between the germline ends. CDR3 DNA sequence: TGTGCCAGCAGCCCAAGGGGTAACTATGGCTACACCTTC. Protein sequence: CASSPRGNYGYTF.

This chain joins TRBV4-3 and TRBJ1-1; 8 bases align to TRBD1. The CDR3 extends over 15 amino acids. Germline V gives CDR1 LGHNA, CDR2 YSLEER. Losses at the gene ends were 1 base for V and 4 bases for J; bases not matched to a gene: 5. The CDR3 loop is CASSQGLQGGTEAFF. The CDR3 region has the DNA TGCGCCAGCAGCCAAGGGCTACAGGGGGGCACTGAAGCTTTCTTT.

The V call is TRBV18, the J call TRBJ1-2; D perhaps matches TRBD1 (6 bases). The CDR3 length is 15 residues. Germline V CDR1 and CDR2: KGHSH, LQKENI. With 4 bases removed from V and 0 bases from J, the gap between germline ends came to 12 bases. CDR3 residues: CASSQRTVPNYGYTF. CDR3 coding DNA: TGTGCCAGCTCACAGAGGACAGTACCTAACTATGGCTACACCTTC.

The chain combines TRBV5-1 with TRBJ2-7; weak D call: TRBD1 (6 bases). The CDR3 is made up of 13 amino acids. Germline lookup yields CDR1 SGHRS and CDR2 YFSETQ. Trimming removed 0 bases at V and 4 bases at J, with 8 bases between. CDR3 loop: CASSLEGGYEQYF. Here the CDR3 DNA reads TGCGCCAGCAGCTTGGAAGGGGGTTACGAGCAGTACTTC. The full variable domain, in which reference TRBV5-1 and TRBJ2-7 provide the parts outside the CDR3, is KAGVTQTPRYLIKTRGQQVTLSCSPISGHRSVSWYQQTPGQGLQFLFEYFSETQRNKGNFPGRFSGRQFSNSRSEMNVSTLELGDSALYLCASSLEGGYEQYFGPGTRLTVT.

J is TRBJ2-1 and V is TRBV5-1, with a tentative D call TRBD2 (6 bases). V was clipped by 2 bases and J by 0 bases, with 12 bases between them. This CDR3 comprises 16 residues. Germline CDR1 is SGHRS and CDR2 is YFSETQ. CDR3 DNA sequence: TGCGCCAGCAGCTTAACCGGGACTTCCTCCTACAATGAGCAGTTCTTC. This translates into CASSLTGTSSYNEQFF.

The rearrangement uses TRBV6-2 or TRBV6-3 and TRBJ2-1; the D is unclear. Trimming removed 4 bases at V and 2 bases at J, with 12 bases between. There are 15 residues in the CDR3. CDR1 and CDR2 from the germline V gene are MNHEY and SVGEGT. This CDR3 reads CASSLPQAPYNEQFF. The DNA of the CDR3 is TGTGCCAGCAGTTTACCCCAGGCGCCCTACAATGAGCAGTTCTTC.

V is TRBV5-1 and J is TRBJ2-5; TRBD2 matches 8 bases. The J segment lost 2 bases and the V segment lost 2 bases, leaving 5 bases of the junction unmatched. The germline V gene has CDR1 SGHRS and CDR2 YFSETQ. The CDR3 runs 15 residues. This CDR3 is CASSFGGGYQETQYF. CDR3 in DNA: TGCGCCAGCAGCTTTGGCGGGGGGTATCAAGAGACCCAGTACTTC.

This clone was found a few times. The chain employs TRBV19 and TRBJ2-7; D not certain. This CDR3 spans 14 amino acids. V lost 3 bases to trimming and J lost 2 bases, with 11 bases between them. Germline CDR1 and CDR2: LNHDA and SQIVND (reference sequence). As DNA, the CDR3 is TGTGCCAGTAGTATCCCGGGTTTAGCCTACGAGCAGTACTTC. It translates to CASSIPGLAYEQYF.

CDR3 loop: CASIYCCFPTGDTEAFF. CDR3 bases: TGCGCCAGCATTTATTGTTGTTTCCCCACCGGGGACACTGAAGCTTTCTTT. This chain uses TRBV10-1 with TRBJ1-1; D gene ambiguous. The V end was cut by 7 bases, the J end by 3 bases, with 24 bases between. The CDR3 has 17 amino acids. Germline V gene lookup returns CDR1 WNHNN and CDR2 SYGVQD (reference sequence).

The chain uses TRBV13 and TRBJ1-4, with TRBD1 matching 8 bases. The germline V gene encodes CDR1 PRHDT and CDR2 FYEKMQ (reference sequence). V shed 5 bases, J shed 9 bases, and the junction held 11 bases outside the gene matches. CDR3 size: 15 residues. This chain's CDR3 is CASSTQQGGGKKLFF. The DNA of the CDR3 is TGTGCCAGCAGCACCCAACAGGGGGGTGGAAAAAAACTGTTTTTT.

The chain has TRBV14 and TRBJ2-1; a weak D match, TRBD2 (6 bases). In germline, CDR1 is SGHDN, CDR2 FVKESK. With 4 bases removed from V and 3 bases from J, the gap between germline ends came to 10 bases. CDR3 length: 14 amino acids. CDR3: CASSPPEGYNEQFF. The CDR3 DNA is TGTGCCAGCAGCCCCCCGGAGGGCTACAATGAGCAGTTCTTC.

The rearrangement joins TRBV12-3 or TRBV12-4 to TRBJ2-3; D is ambiguous. V was pared by 3 bases and J by 1 base, with 5 bases between. CDR3 length: 13 amino acids. The CDR3 coding sequence is TGTGCCAGCAGTTTCTCAGGCACAGATACGCAGTATTTT. Its protein is CASSFSGTDTQYF.